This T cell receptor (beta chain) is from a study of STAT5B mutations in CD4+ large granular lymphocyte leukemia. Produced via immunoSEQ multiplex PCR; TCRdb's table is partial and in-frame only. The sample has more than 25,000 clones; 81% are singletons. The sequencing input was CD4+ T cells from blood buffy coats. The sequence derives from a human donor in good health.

This CDR3 is CASSFTGTGPQTGELFF. CDR3 sequence (DNA): TGTGCCAGCAGCTTTACCGGGACAGGCCCACAAACCGGGGAGCTGTTTTTT. This chain links TRBV7-8 with TRBJ2-2, with TRBD1 matching 8 bases. Germline values: CDR1 SGHVS, CDR2 FQNEAQ. This CDR3 spans 17 amino acids. V shed 3 bases, J shed 5 bases, and the junction held 11 bases outside the gene matches.